This section outlines one T cell receptor beta chain sequence together with its context. This specimen belongs to a study of blood T cell repertoires in COVID-19. The CDR3 is made up of 14 amino acids. Germline V gene sequence: CDR1 SGHAT, CDR2 FQDESV (reference sequence). Trimming at V came to 5 bases and at J to 4 bases, leaving 5 bases not matched to a gene. Generated by immunoSEQ multiplex PCR, the TCRdb table keeps only in-frame clones and is missing some. The profile covers about 200,000 clones, with 70% to 90% appearing a single time and 4% to 5% taken by the ten largest. Sequences were obtained from peripheral blood. This receptor was taken from a woman of 80 years or more with acute or convalescent COVID-19. The chain combines TRBV11-1 with TRBJ2-7, with 10 bases that match TRBD2. This chain's CDR3 is CASSDIAGGYEQYF. DNA of the CDR3: TGTGCCAGCAGCGATATAGCGGGAGGTTACGAGCAGTACTTC.